This entry describes one TCR beta chain. Its matching antigen is unknown. The same CDR3 arises from other DNA sequences in this sample as well. The data were taken from a study of beta chain features in type 1 diabetes. The CDR3 loop spans 14 amino acids. Trimming took off 2 bases at V and 0 bases at J, with 7 bases between the two ends. In germline, CDR1 is MGHRA, CDR2 YSYEKL. Markers CD45RO/CCR7/CD25/CD127/CD95/CD27 served to sort CD4+ naive, central memory, regulatory and stem cell-like memory cells. Expressed TCRB transcripts were sequenced because the entire RNA isolate underwent reverse transcription. Sequencing used immunoSEQ multiplex PCR; TCRdb keeps in-frame clones, though not all of them. The table shows under 800,000 clones, with about 14% occurring only once. Findings and limits, study-wide: Whatever favoring of shorter templates PCR might show would apply equally to patients and controls. More deletions and fewer insertions at VDJ junctions were found in patients with type 1 diabetes.

This sequence was found in a man aged 18 to 29 in good health. This sequence joins TRBV4-1 and TRBJ1-1; D is unresolved. Specimen: naive CD4+ T cells from blood. The CDR3 DNA reads as TGCGCCAGCAGCCAAAACCTTGTGAACACTGAAGCTTTCTTT. Translation: CASSQNLVNTEAFF.